The 14 T cell receptor beta chains below come from one sample, sequenced in a study of T cell changes during pregnancy in multiple sclerosis (dated by TCRdb to the late 2010s). Library creation used the immunoSEQ multiplex PCR assay. The source is immuneACCESS, and TCRdb retained only in-frame sequences with V and J called. Part of the clones is not carried over; for the studies checked, unresolved V genes explain less than half of this, and the remainder is unexplained. Within this sample are around 45,000 clones, with about 91% of them counted one time only. Jointly, the top ten make up around 0.8% of the sample. The sample consisted of CD4+ T cells from peripheral blood mononuclear cells, taken before pregnancy. The source of these receptors is a female donor with multiple sclerosis, enrolled in a pregnancy study.

This clone was detected a few times. The chain carries TRBV7-2 and TRBJ1-1; TRBD1 matches at 8 bases. Germline lookup yields CDR1 SGHTA and CDR2 FQGNSA. The ends lost 5 bases at V and 2 bases at J; junction bases unmatched: 4. The CDR3 contains 14 residues. The CDR3 spells CASSLQGGNTEAFF. The CDR3 region has the DNA TGTGCCAGCAGCCTACAGGGGGGTAACACTGAAGCTTTCTTT.

This chain links TRBV11-3 with TRBJ2-3, with 8 bases aligning to TRBD2. V was pared by 5 bases and J by 3 bases, with 4 bases of the junction left unmatched. From germline, CDR1 is SGHNT and CDR2 YENEEA. This CDR3 is 14 amino acids long. CDR3 DNA: TGTGCCAGCAGCCTAGGCGGGGGGACAGATACGCAGTATTTT. Translating gives CASSLGGGTDTQYF.

The V gene is TRBV5-1, the J gene TRBJ2-1, with D uncertain. With 2 bases removed from V and 5 bases from J, the gap between germline ends came to 11 bases. Germline CDR1 SGHRS, CDR2 YFSETQ. This CDR3 region has 14 residues. CDR3 nucleotide sequence: TGCGCCAGCAGCTTATACCAGAGGAACAATGAGCAGTTCTTC. It specifies CASSLYQRNNEQFF.

This clone appeared a few times. The chain employs TRBV19 and TRBJ1-5; TRBD1 matches at 9 bases. CDR1 and CDR2 from the germline V gene are LNHDA and SQIVND (reference sequence). This CDR3 comprises 16 residues. V was pared by 4 bases and J by 7 bases, with 11 bases of the junction left unmatched. This chain's CDR3 is CASSTRTGEGRQPQHF. In DNA, the CDR3 is TGTGCCAGTAGTACCAGGACAGGGGAGGGGAGGCAGCCCCAGCATTTT.

The rearrangement joins TRBV4-2 to TRBJ2-3, with TRBD2 matching over 14 bases. Germline CDR1 reads LGHNA; CDR2 reads YNFKEQ. This CDR3 is 18 amino acids long. With V trimmed by 3 bases and J by 2 bases, 7 bases remained unmatched. The CDR3 DNA sequence: TGTGCCAGCAGCCAGCTCGGACTAGCGGGGGGCATCACAGATACGCAGTATTTT. This gives the protein CASSQLGLAGGITDTQYF.

This rearrangement joins TRBV19 to TRBJ1-5; possible D gene TRBD1, 5 bases. The CDR3 covers 13 residues. V shed 7 bases and J shed 6 bases, with 13 bases lying between them. From germline, CDR1 is LNHDA and CDR2 SQIVND (reference sequence). The CDR3: CASNPGVGQPQHF. The CDR3 DNA reads as TGTGCCAGTAACCCGGGGGTAGGTCAGCCCCAGCATTTT.

The rearrangement joins TRBV5-1 to TRBJ1-1; D gene uncertain. Germline CDR1 is SGHRS and CDR2 is YFSETQ. The V gene lost 1 base and the J gene lost 0 bases, with 13 bases spanning the gap. The CDR3 consists of 16 residues. The CDR3 sequence is CASSLLGSPMNTEAFF. The CDR3 region has the DNA TGCGCCAGCAGCTTGTTAGGGAGCCCGATGAACACTGAAGCTTTCTTT.

The chain employs TRBV14 and TRBJ1-2; TRBD1 matches 10 bases. The V gene end was trimmed by 1 base and the J gene end by 8 bases; junction bases not matched to a gene: 7. The CDR3 has 15 residues. The V gene's germline CDR1 is SGHDN and CDR2 FVKESK. The CDR3 DNA follows: TGTGCCAGCAGCCAAGTGGGGACAGGGGTCTACGGCTACACCTTC. Translating it yields CASSQVGTGVYGYTF.

The chain recombines TRBV7-3 with TRBJ2-1, with TRBD2 matching 13 bases. Losses at the gene ends were 2 bases for V and 10 bases for J; bases not matched to a gene: 8. This CDR3 comprises 16 residues. Germline assignment: CDR1 SGHTA and CDR2 FQGTGA. CDR3 nucleotides: TGTGCCAGCAGCTTACAACTAGCGGGGGGGCGGAAAGAGCAGTTCTTC. Residues: CASSLQLAGGRKEQFF.

DNA for the CDR3: TGTGCCAGCAGCTCTCGTTCGATCGGGACAGGGCGGGAAAAACTGTTTTTT. Translation: CASSSRSIGTGREKLFF. The J gene is TRBJ1-4, the V gene TRBV5-4; 9 nucleotides line up with TRBD1. CDR3 length: 17 residues. Unmatched junction bases numbered 14, after V lost 3 bases and J lost 8 bases. Germline CDR1 SGHNT, CDR2 YYREEE (reference sequence).

CDR3 sequence (DNA): TGTGCCAGCAGCCCGACCCCAGGGTCACCCCTCCACTTT. Its protein product is CASSPTPGSPLHF. The V call is TRBV7-3, the J call TRBJ1-6, with D maybe TRBD1 (5 bases). Deletions cut 5 bases from V and 10 bases from J, with 12 bases between. CDR3 length equals 13 residues. CDR1 and CDR2 from the germline V gene are SGHTA and FQGTGA.

The gene calls are TRBV11-3 and TRBJ1-6, with 10 bases matching TRBD1. CDR1 is SGHNT, CDR2 YENEEA, per germline. The CDR3 runs to 15 residues. V dropped 2 bases and J dropped 10; count of bases not matched to a gene: 5. The CDR3 DNA is TGTGCCAGCAGCTTAACCGGGACAGGGGAGTCACCCCTCCACTTT. The encoded protein is CASSLTGTGESPLHF.

CDR3 in DNA: TGCGCCAGCAGCCGGAGGTTTGGGGGGGGGACTAATGAAAAACTGTTTTTT. It codes for CASSRRFGGGTNEKLFF. The chain combines TRBV4-3 with TRBJ1-4, with D tentatively TRBD1 (5 bases). The ends were cut back, 4 bases at V and 2 bases at J, with 17 bases in the middle. Looked up from germline, CDR1 is LGHNA and CDR2 is YSLEER. This CDR3 contains 17 residues.

This chain uses TRBV9 with TRBJ2-3, with D uncertain. This CDR3 is 14 amino acids long. V was pared by 0 bases and J by 6 bases, with 11 bases between. Per the germline V gene, CDR1 is SGDLS and CDR2 is YYNGEE. The CDR3 loop is CASSVGVLQDTQYF. As DNA, the CDR3 is TGTGCCAGCAGCGTAGGTGTCCTCCAGGATACGCAGTATTTT.